One TCR beta chain is described in this entry. Original data processing: Amplification from reference gene primers served as the basis for estimated nucleated cell counts. Method: immunoSEQ multiplex PCR; TCRdb's copy keeps in-frame clones and lacks some. That table supplies the V and J calls and clone size; D and trimming were determined from the DNA. The data contain under 200,000 clones, around four fifths of them singletons. The source of the sample is a study of blood T cell repertoires in COVID-19. Germline V gene lookup returns CDR1 SNHLY and CDR2 FYNNEI. Trimming left V 6 bases short and J 6 bases short, with 15 bases between. The length of the CDR3 is 15 residues. Those enrolled in Seattle joined during active infection and were followed longitudinally afterward.

The sample was peripheral blood. The sequence derives from an elderly woman with COVID-19, enrolled during active disease. The gene calls are TRBV2 and TRBJ1-6, with D possibly TRBD1 on 6 matching bases. Here the CDR3 reads CASSPRQGTNSPLHF. CDR3 in DNA: TGTGCCAGCAGCCCCCGCCAGGGGACTAATTCACCCCTCCACTTT.